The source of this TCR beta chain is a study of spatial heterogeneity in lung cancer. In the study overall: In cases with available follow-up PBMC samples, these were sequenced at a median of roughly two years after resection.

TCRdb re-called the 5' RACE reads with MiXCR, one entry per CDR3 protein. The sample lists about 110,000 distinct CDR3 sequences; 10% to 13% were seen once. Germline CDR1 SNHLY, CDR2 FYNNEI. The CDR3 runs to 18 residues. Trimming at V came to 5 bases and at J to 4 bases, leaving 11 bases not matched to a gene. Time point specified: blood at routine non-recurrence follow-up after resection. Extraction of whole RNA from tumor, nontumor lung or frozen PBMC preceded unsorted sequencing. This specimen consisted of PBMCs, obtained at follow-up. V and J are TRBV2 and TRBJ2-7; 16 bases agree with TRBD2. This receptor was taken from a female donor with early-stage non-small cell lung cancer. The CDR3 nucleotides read TGTGCCAGCAGTCGTGGGACTAGCGGGAGGGCCAGGGTTTACGAGCAGTACTTC. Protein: CASSRGTSGRARVYEQYF.